This T cell receptor beta chain was documented in a study of OX40 agonist ivuxolimab in advanced cancers. TCRdb keeps only in-frame clones here, not all; method: immunoSEQ multiplex PCR. The top ten clones hold around 6.8% of a sample with tens of thousands of clones, around 80% of them seen once. This receptor was obtained from an adult with an advanced solid tumor such as melanoma, head and neck, liver or kidney cancer. Sequencing was performed on CD4+ or CD8+ T cells sorted from blood, taken in a trial of the OX40 agonist ivuxolimab.

CDR3 coding DNA: TGTGCCAGCAGCCTCCTCTGTGGGGGGCCCGGGGAGCTGTTTTTT. Its protein product is CASSLLCGGPGELFF. V and J are TRBV21-1 and TRBJ2-2. TRBV21-1 is deemed a pseudogene. This CDR3 comprises 15 residues.